One and the same sample provided the 18 T cell receptor beta chains below, sequenced in a study of shared clonotypes between healthy human individuals. This table comes from immunoSEQ multiplex PCR, and its TCRdb copy is limited to in-frame clones, with some not included. This table holds 2 million to 2.5 million clones, 93% found once. The sequencing sample was made of naive CD4+ T cells from PBMCs. The sample's subset: CD45RA+ positively selected. These receptors originate from a man aged 18 to 30 in good health. Some clones in this sample may be carry-over from other donors' samples.

This chain links TRBV5-4 with TRBJ1-1; 9 nucleotides agree with TRBD1. In germline, CDR1 is SGHNT, CDR2 YYREEE (reference sequence). This CDR3 is 16 amino acids long. The V segment lost 6 bases and the J segment 1 base; nucleotides outside the gene matches: 10. CDR3 nucleotides: TGTGCCAGCAAGCCCGGGACAGGGCCGGCGAACACTGAAGCTTTCTTT. It encodes CASKPGTGPANTEAFF. The variable domain in full, completed from reference TRBV5-4 and TRBJ1-1, reads ETGVTQSPTHLIKTRGQQVTLRCSSQSGHNTVSWYQQALGQGPQFIFQYYREEENGRGNFPPRFSGLQFPNYSSELNVNALELDDSALYLCASKPGTGPANTEAFFGQGTRLTVV.

This chain joins TRBV15 and TRBJ2-3; no definite D call. Trimming took off 0 bases at V and 9 bases at J, with 13 bases between the two ends. Germline V gives CDR1 LNHNV, CDR2 YYDKDF (reference sequence). The CDR3 consists of 14 residues. The CDR3 region is CATSRDLQKGTQYF. The DNA of the CDR3 is TGTGCCACCAGCAGAGATCTCCAGAAAGGCACGCAGTATTTT.

The chain employs TRBV6-6 and TRBJ1-1, with a tentative D call TRBD1 (6 bases). CDR1 is MNHNY and CDR2 is SVGAGI in the germline V gene (reference sequence). V shed 7 bases and J shed 4 bases, with 19 bases lying between them. The CDR3 totals 15 residues. The CDR3 is CASIPGTRPSTEAFF. The CDR3 DNA reads TGTGCCAGCATTCCCGGGACAAGGCCTAGCACTGAAGCTTTCTTT.

The chain is built from TRBV18 and TRBJ2-5; 12 bases map to TRBD1. CDR1 is KGHSH, CDR2 LQKENI, per germline. V trimming: 3 bases; J trimming: 5 bases; junction bases outside the gene matches: 4. The CDR3 runs to 15 residues. Written as DNA, the CDR3 is TGTGCCAGCTCACCCCGGGACAGGGGGCAGGAGACCCAGTACTTC. It yields the protein CASSPRDRGQETQYF. Based on the CDR3 plus reference TRBV18 and TRBJ2-5, the full variable domain is NAGVMQNPRHLVRRRGQEARLRCSPMKGHSHVYWYRQLPEEGLKFMVYLQKENIIDESGMPKERFSAEFPKEGPSILRIQQVVRGDSAAYFCASSPRDRGQETQYFGPGTRLLVL.

The rearrangement joins TRBV28 to TRBJ2-5; D is perhaps TRBD1 or TRBD2 (7 bases each). This CDR3 is built from 14 residues. V was shortened by 4 bases and J by 8 bases, with 17 bases between the two germline ends. Per the germline V gene, CDR1 is MDHEN and CDR2 is SYDVKM. The CDR3: CASSSTGRGGTQYF. CDR3 nucleotides: TGTGCCAGCAGTTCGACAGGGAGGGGGGGTACCCAGTACTTC.

J is TRBJ2-3 and V is TRBV5-4; D gene ambiguous. V was pared by 0 bases and J by 0 bases, with 8 bases between. The CDR3 length is 15 residues. Germline values: CDR1 SGHNT, CDR2 YYREEE (reference sequence). The CDR3, as DNA: TGTGCCAGCAGCTTGGCCGGTTTCAGCACAGATACGCAGTATTTT. It yields the protein CASSLAGFSTDTQYF.

This chain links TRBV5-4 with TRBJ1-4; D perhaps matches TRBD1 (5 bases). The CDR3 loop spans 14 amino acids. Germline-derived CDR1 and CDR2 are SGHNT and YYREEE (reference sequence). Trimming removed 7 bases from V and 3 bases from J, with 13 bases in between. The CDR3 protein is CASAAGPANEKLFF. Here the CDR3 DNA reads TGTGCCAGCGCGGCGGGACCGGCTAATGAAAAACTGTTTTTT.

This clone was recorded once. This sequence joins TRBV5-4 and TRBJ2-7; the match to TRBD1 covers 7 bases. With V trimmed by 1 base and J by 1 base, 2 bases remained unmatched. Germline CDR1 reads SGHNT; CDR2 reads YYREEE (reference sequence). The CDR3 consists of 14 residues. The CDR3 DNA is TGTGCCAGCAGCTTGAAACAGGGGTCCTACGAGCAGTACTTC. Translated, it gives CASSLKQGSYEQYF.

Of note for this clone: The sample contains more than one DNA sequence encoding this CDR3. The gene calls are TRBV7-9 and TRBJ2-2; D is undetermined. Trimming pared 0 bases from V and 1 base from J, leaving 3 bases between. The germline gives CDR1 SEHNR, CDR2 FQNEAQ (reference sequence). CDR3 length equals 14 residues. The CDR3 loop reads CASSLARNTGELFF. The CDR3 region has the DNA TGTGCCAGCAGCTTAGCGAGGAACACCGGGGAGCTGTTTTTT. Filled out from reference TRBV7-9 and TRBJ2-2, the complete variable domain reads DTGVSQNPRHKITKRGQNVTFRCDPISEHNRLYWYRQTLGQGPEFLTYFQNEAQLEKSRLLSDRFSAERPKGSFSTLEIQRTEQGDSAMYLCASSLARNTGELFFGEGSRLTVL.

The rearrangement uses TRBV7-7 and TRBJ1-5; D call uncertain. V lost 5 bases to trimming and J lost 6 bases, with 11 bases between them. CDR3 length: 13 amino acids. Per the germline V gene, CDR1 is SSHAT and CDR2 is FNYEAQ (reference sequence). In nucleotides, the CDR3 is TGTGCCAGCAGCGTCAGTGCAGGTCAGCCCCAGCATTTT. Translating it yields CASSVSAGQPQHF.

With regard to this clone: The sample carries other DNA sequences with the same CDR3. The CDR3, as DNA: TGTGCCAGCAGCTCGACCGGGACCCACAATGAGCAGTTCTTC. Its protein product is CASSSTGTHNEQFF. The chain combines TRBV7-3 with TRBJ2-1; D is perhaps TRBD1 or TRBD2 (5 bases each). Germline CDR1 and CDR2: SGHTA and FQGTGA. Deletions cut 4 bases from V and 5 bases from J, with 12 bases between. The CDR3 is 14 amino acids.

The V and J genes are TRBV6-5 and TRBJ2-4; either TRBD1 or TRBD2 may fit D (5 bases each). CDR3 size: 16 residues. Germline CDR1 reads MNHEY; CDR2 reads SVGAGI. Trimming pared 2 bases from V and 1 base from J, leaving 12 bases between. This chain's CDR3 is CASSYGPGAAKNIQYF. The CDR3 bases are TGTGCCAGCAGTTACGGCCCCGGGGCGGCCAAAAACATTCAGTACTTC.

The V and J genes are TRBV7-8 and TRBJ2-2; 13 bases agree with TRBD2. The CDR3 has 18 residues. V lost 1 base, J lost 6 bases, and 8 bases stayed unmatched. CDR1 and CDR2 from the germline V gene are SGHVS and FQNEAQ. The CDR3 DNA reads as TGTGCCAGCAGCTTAGGCCCCTTACTAGCGGGAGGGTCCGGGGAGCTGTTTTTT. Amino acid sequence: CASSLGPLLAGGSGELFF.

This clone was counted between two and nine times. The chain links TRBV5-1 to TRBJ1-4, with a tentative D call TRBD1 (5 bases). Germline loops: CDR1 SGHRS, CDR2 YFSETQ. Trimming removed 4 bases at V and 8 bases at J, with 18 bases between. This CDR3 spans 15 amino acids. The CDR3 DNA follows: TGCGCCAGCAGCCTGTCGGCGGGGCGAGGGGAAAAACTGTTTTTT. Translation: CASSLSAGRGEKLFF.

A remark on this clone: The sample contains more than one DNA sequence encoding this CDR3. The chain employs TRBV28 and TRBJ1-5; 10 bases match TRBD1. V gave up 2 bases and J gave up 1 base; unmatched junction bases: 2. The CDR3 runs to 16 residues. Germline CDR1 and CDR2: MDHEN and SYDVKM. The CDR3 reads CASSLRTGGSNQPQHF. The CDR3 nucleotides are TGTGCCAGCAGTTTACGGACAGGGGGGAGCAATCAGCCCCAGCATTTT.

On this clone itself: This sample also contains other DNA sequences that code for the same CDR3. The chain uses TRBV9 and TRBJ2-1; no reliable D call. The CDR3 runs 16 residues. Trimming removed 0 bases at V and 0 bases at J, with 10 bases between. CDR1 SGDLS and CDR2 YYNGEE come from the germline V gene. The CDR3 sequence: CASSVAGSSSYNEQFF. Here the CDR3 DNA reads TGTGCCAGCAGCGTAGCCGGGTCCAGCTCCTACAATGAGCAGTTCTTC.

The gene calls are TRBV5-4 and TRBJ1-6; TRBD1 might be the D (5 bases). Germline loops: CDR1 SGHNT, CDR2 YYREEE (reference sequence). The CDR3 is 14 amino acids. Trimming left V 4 bases short and J 10 bases short, with 15 bases between. Written as DNA, the CDR3 is TGTGCCAGCAGCCCCGGGACCCGCGGGTCACCCCTCCACTTT. Translating it yields CASSPGTRGSPLHF.

V usage is TRBV27 and J usage is TRBJ2-3, with 7 positions matching TRBD2. This CDR3 region has 15 residues. Unmatched junction bases numbered 7, after V lost 7 bases and J lost 0 bases. Germline CDR1 is MNHEY and CDR2 is SMNVEV (reference sequence). CDR3 nucleotide sequence: TGTGCCAGCACCCGAGCGGGACGTAGCACAGATACGCAGTATTTT. Residues: CASTRAGRSTDTQYF.